The 15 T cell receptor beta chains below were found in one sample sequenced in a study of early T cells in non-severe SARS-CoV-2 infection. TCRdb redid the calling of the 5' RACE reads with MiXCR, one entry per CDR3 protein. The sample includes 32,000 or so distinct CDR3 sequences, approximately 6.1% seen only once; the top ten take about 5.1%. Material for sequencing was whole blood. The receptor set was obtained from an adult who was a healthcare worker with PCR-confirmed SARS-CoV-2 infection or an uninfected control (not recorded which).

The chain has TRBV5-4 and TRBJ1-4, with a tentative D call TRBD1 (5 bases). CDR3 length equals 15 residues. V was clipped by 6 bases and J by 4 bases, with 16 bases between them. CDR1 and CDR2 (germline): SGHNT, YYREEE (reference sequence). In DNA, the CDR3 is TGTGCCAGCACCAGCCGGGGGTATGGTAATGAAAAACTGTTTTTT. Its protein product is CASTSRGYGNEKLFF. Together with reference TRBV5-4 and TRBJ1-4, the CDR3 gives the full variable domain: ETGVTQSPTHLIKTRGQQVTLRCSSQSGHNTVSWYQQALGQGPQFIFQYYREEENGRGNFPPRFSGLQFPNYSSELNVNALELDDSALYLCASTSRGYGNEKLFFGSGTQLSVL.

This clonotype was found many times. The V call is TRBV4-2, the J call TRBJ2-7; the D is unclear. The CDR3 length is 14 residues. Trimming shortened V by 4 bases and J by 5 bases, and 15 bases separated the two germline ends. Germline V gene lookup returns CDR1 LGHNA and CDR2 YNFKEQ. CDR3 protein: CASSPTAIDDEQYF. CDR3 DNA sequence: TGTGCCAGCAGCCCTACAGCGATCGACGACGAGCAGTACTTC.

This clonotype was observed many times. The chain joins TRBV29-1 to TRBJ2-1, with 11 bases identical to TRBD2. With V trimmed by 0 bases and J by 5 bases, 12 bases remained unmatched. Germline assignment: CDR1 SQVTM and CDR2 ANQGSEA. The CDR3 covers 18 residues. CDR3 sequence reads: CSVEDRWATSGSNNEQFF. The CDR3 DNA sequence: TGCAGCGTTGAAGATCGTTGGGCAACTAGCGGGAGTAACAATGAGCAGTTCTTC.

This clonotype was found many times. V is TRBV12-3 or TRBV12-4 and J is TRBJ2-6; D may be TRBD1 or TRBD2 (6 bases each). The CDR3 covers 15 residues. V lost 6 bases and J 2 bases, leaving 11 bases between the germline ends. This CDR3 reads CASRSRGAGANVLTF. The CDR3 nucleotides are TGTGCCAGCAGGTCTAGGGGGGCTGGGGCCAACGTCCTGACTTTC.

The sample holds many counts of this clonotype. V and J are TRBV20-1 and TRBJ2-1; 8 bases map to TRBD2. V trimming: 4 bases; J trimming: 4 bases; junction bases outside the gene matches: 6. Germline V gene data show CDR1 as DFQATT and CDR2 as SNEGSKA (reference sequence). This CDR3 comprises 14 residues. DNA of the CDR3: TGCAGTGCTATGGGGACTAGGGAATACAATGAGCAGTTCTTC. Encoded protein: CSAMGTREYNEQFF.

Worth noting for this clonotype: One base away lies a much larger clone, so this may be a sequencing read error. V and J are TRBV27 and TRBJ1-3; D is ambiguous. This CDR3 is built from 16 residues. CDR1 and CDR2 (germline): MNHEY, SMNVEV (reference sequence). CDR3 protein: CASSLYMGVPGNTIHF. CDR3 in DNA: TGTGCCAGCAGTTTATATATGGGTGTACCTGGAAACACCATACATTTT.

In this sample, this clonotype turned up many times. J is TRBJ2-7 and V is TRBV6-1; D tentatively reads TRBD1 or TRBD2 (5 bases each). This CDR3 is 14 amino acids long. Trimming left V 6 bases short and J 2 bases short, with 14 bases between. Per the germline V gene, CDR1 is MNHNS and CDR2 is SASEGT. CDR3 DNA sequence: TGTGCCAGCAGCCGGGACGGACTTACCTACGAGCAGTACTTC. It codes for CASSRDGLTYEQYF.

This clonotype was observed at least ten times. The rearrangement links TRBV12-3 or TRBV12-4 to TRBJ2-2; 12 bases are shared with TRBD2. V gave up 6 bases and J gave up 1 base; unmatched junction bases: 0. CDR3 size: 15 residues. The CDR3 DNA sequence: TGTGCCAGCAGACTAGCGGGAGGGAACACCGGGGAGCTGTTTTTT. Its translation: CASRLAGGNTGELFF.

The table lists this clonotype with many counts. This chain links TRBV6-6 with TRBJ1-2; 10 nucleotides align to TRBD1. There are 17 residues in the CDR3. V shed 6 bases and J 0 bases; nucleotides not matched to a gene: 10. Germline values: CDR1 MNHNY, CDR2 SVGAGI (reference sequence). The CDR3 bases are TGTGCCAGCAGCTCCCTGGGACAGGGGAAAGCTAACTATGGCTACACCTTC. The encoded protein is CASSSLGQGKANYGYTF.

This clonotype occurred many times. The genes are TRBV20-1 and TRBJ1-5; D may be TRBD1 (5 bases). The CDR3 spans 14 residues. V lost 3 bases and J 2 bases, leaving 11 bases between the germline ends. Germline V CDR1 and CDR2: DFQATT, SNEGSKA (reference sequence). This chain's CDR3 is CSASAGRGNQPQHF. The CDR3 DNA sequence: TGCAGTGCTAGTGCGGGGCGCGGCAATCAGCCCCAGCATTTT.

This sequence joins TRBV13 and TRBJ2-7; D not resolved. Per the germline V gene, CDR1 is PRHDT and CDR2 is FYEKMQ (reference sequence). This CDR3 is 16 amino acids long. The V end was cut by 0 bases, the J end by 0 bases, with 12 bases between. The CDR3 loop reads CASSLGRSGYSYEQYF. CDR3 coding DNA: TGTGCCAGCAGCTTAGGAAGATCAGGTTACTCCTACGAGCAGTACTTC.

This clonotype has a count of ten or more. The V call is TRBV12-3 or TRBV12-4, the J call TRBJ1-1; TRBD1 matches 7 bases. V lost 5 bases, J lost 2 bases, and 11 bases stayed unmatched. The CDR3 is made up of 16 amino acids. CDR3 amino acids: CASSPRTGAGNTEAFF. In DNA, the CDR3 is TGTGCCAGCAGTCCTCGTACAGGGGCCGGAAACACTGAAGCTTTCTTT.

This clonotype was observed a handful of times. The gene calls are TRBV19 and TRBJ2-5; TRBD1 matches 9 bases. The ends lost 4 bases at V and 0 bases at J; junction bases unmatched: 6. Germline CDR1 LNHDA, CDR2 SQIVND (reference sequence). The CDR3 is made up of 16 amino acids. CDR3 residues: CASSSTGGPYQETQYF. The CDR3 DNA follows: TGTGCCAGTAGTAGTACAGGGGGCCCGTACCAAGAGACCCAGTACTTC.

This rearrangement joins TRBV2 to TRBJ2-7, with a weak D call TRBD1 (6 bases). Germline loops: CDR1 SNHLY, CDR2 FYNNEI. V was trimmed by 4 bases and J by 3 bases, leaving 13 bases between them. This CDR3 spans 14 amino acids. The CDR3 bases are TGTGCCAGCAGTGTCTACCGGGACAACTACGAGCAGTACTTC. It translates to CASSVYRDNYEQYF.

This clonotype was detected ten times or more. The chain carries TRBV11-2 and TRBJ2-2; D is ambiguous. Trimming left V 5 bases short and J 3 bases short, with 13 bases between. In germline, CDR1 is SGHAT, CDR2 FQNNGV. The CDR3 loop spans 15 amino acids. In DNA, the CDR3 is TGTGCCAGCAGCACCGATTGGGTGGACACCGGGGAGCTGTTTTTT. Translating it yields CASSTDWVDTGELFF. The entire variable domain, with the rest obtained from reference TRBV11-2 and TRBJ2-2, is as follows: EAGVAQSPRYKIIEKRQSVAFWCNPISGHATLYWYQQILGQGPKLLIQFQNNGVVDDSQLPKDRFSAERLKGVDSTLKIQPAKLEDSAVYLCASSTDWVDTGELFFGEGSRLTVL.